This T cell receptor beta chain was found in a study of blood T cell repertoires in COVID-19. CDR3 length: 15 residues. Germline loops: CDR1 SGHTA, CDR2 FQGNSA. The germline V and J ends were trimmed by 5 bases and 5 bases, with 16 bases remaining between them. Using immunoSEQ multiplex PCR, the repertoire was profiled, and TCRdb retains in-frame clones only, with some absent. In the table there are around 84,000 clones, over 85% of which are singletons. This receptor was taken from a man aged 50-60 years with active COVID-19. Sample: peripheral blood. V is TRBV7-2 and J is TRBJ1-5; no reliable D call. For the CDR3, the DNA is TGTGCCAGCAGCCCGCGGTTCGGGAGCGATCAGCCCCAGCATTTT. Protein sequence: CASSPRFGSDQPQHF.